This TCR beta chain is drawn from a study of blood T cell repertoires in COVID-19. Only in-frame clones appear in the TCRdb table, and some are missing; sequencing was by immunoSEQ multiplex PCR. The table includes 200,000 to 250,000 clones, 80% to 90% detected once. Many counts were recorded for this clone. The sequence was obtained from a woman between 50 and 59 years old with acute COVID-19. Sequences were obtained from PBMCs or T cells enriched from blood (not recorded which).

CDR3 in amino acids: CASGTEEWETQYF. For the CDR3, the DNA is TGTGCCAGCGGAACCGAGGAGTGGGAGACCCAGTACTTC. The chain recombines TRBV6-5 with TRBJ2-5; D is unclear. This CDR3 is 13 amino acids long. V was pared by 8 bases and J by 5 bases, with 15 bases between. The germline V gene has CDR1 MNHEY and CDR2 SVGAGI.